This T cell receptor (beta chain) was profiled in a study of early T cells in non-severe SARS-CoV-2 infection. TCRdb reprocessed the 5' RACE reads via MiXCR and lists one record per CDR3 protein. The table shows roughly 90,000 distinct CDR3 sequences, with roughly 14% occurring only once. Sequencing used whole blood. This clonotype originated in an adult who was a healthcare worker with PCR-confirmed SARS-CoV-2 infection or an uninfected control (not recorded which).

The CDR3 loop is CAWSTPRQILNTEAFF. In DNA form, the CDR3 reads TGTGCCTGGAGTACTCCCCGACAGATACTAAACACTGAAGCTTTCTTT. The V and J genes are TRBV30 and TRBJ1-1; TRBD1 is a possible D gene (5 bases). CDR1 is GTSNPN, CDR2 SVGIG, per germline (reference sequence). V was trimmed by 2 bases and J by 2 bases, leaving 18 bases between them. This CDR3 contains 16 residues.